The present T cell receptor (beta chain) was sequenced within a study of blood T cell repertoires in COVID-19. In the original workflow: Estimated nucleated cell counts came from reference gene primer amplification. Only in-frame clones appear in the TCRdb table, and some are missing; sequencing was by immunoSEQ multiplex PCR. Clone size and the V and J calls come from that table; the DNA yielded D and trimming. Of roughly 120,000 clones in the sample, 70% to 80% are singletons; the top ten hold approximately 4%. The CDR3 sequence is 15 residues long. The V and J ends lost 8 bases and 0 bases respectively, with 14 bases between them. Germline V lookup: CDR1 SGHTA, CDR2 FQGNSA.

The sequence derives from a woman of 80 years or more with acute or convalescent COVID-19. The J gene is TRBJ1-3, the V gene TRBV7-2; possibly TRBD1 for D (5 bases). Sequenced sample: peripheral blood. CDR3 amino acids: CASGGHGFSGNTIYF. CDR3 bases: TGTGCCAGCGGCGGACACGGGTTCTCTGGAAACACCATATATTTT. Full variable domain (missing parts from reference TRBV7-2 and TRBJ1-3): GAGVSQSPSNKVTEKGKDVELRCDPISGHTALYWYRQSLGQGLEFLIYFQGNSAPDKSGLPSDRFSAERTGGSVSTLTIQRTQQEDSAVYLCASGGHGFSGNTIYFGEGSWLTVV.